These 19 T cell receptor beta chains came from one sample sequenced in a study of shared clonotypes between healthy human individuals. Here immunoSEQ multiplex PCR was the method, and the copy in TCRdb shows in-frame clones only, minus some. The sample yields roughly 2,300,000 clones, 80% to 95% seen once. Sequencing was done on a sample of naive CD4+ T cells from PBMCs. Subset reported: CD45RA+ positively selected. All receptors come from a man younger than 35 in good health. Some clones in this sample may be carry-over from other donors' samples.

This chain joins TRBV30 and TRBJ2-1, with D unclear. CDR3 length: 15 amino acids. From germline, CDR1 is GTSNPN and CDR2 SVGIG (reference sequence). V was shortened by 0 bases and J by 8 bases, with 17 bases between the two germline ends. CDR3: CAWSVRRPLADEQFF. As DNA, the CDR3 is TGTGCCTGGAGTGTACGAAGGCCATTGGCGGATGAGCAGTTCTTC.

As concerns this clone: Additional DNA sequences in this sample encode the identical CDR3. CDR3 loop: CASSLSSGTYNEQFF. CDR3 in DNA: TGTGCCAGCAGCTTGAGTAGCGGGACCTACAATGAGCAGTTCTTC. This chain joins TRBV5-4 and TRBJ2-1; 8 nucleotides agree with TRBD2. The CDR3 length is 15 residues. With 1 base clipped from V and 2 bases from J, the junction kept 2 bases outside the gene matches. Germline loops: CDR1 SGHNT, CDR2 YYREEE (reference sequence). Using reference TRBV5-4 and TRBJ2-1 for the parts outside the CDR3, the full variable domain is ETGVTQSPTHLIKTRGQQVTLRCSSQSGHNTVSWYQQALGQGPQFIFQYYREEENGRGNFPPRFSGLQFPNYSSELNVNALELDDSALYLCASSLSSGTYNEQFFGPGTRLTVL.

V and J are TRBV11-2 and TRBJ2-7, with 7 nucleotides matching TRBD1. J lost 0 bases, V lost 4 bases, and 9 bases had no gene match. The CDR3 contains 16 residues. The germline CDR1 and CDR2 sequences are SGHAT and FQNNGV. The CDR3 sequence is CASSSERQGISYEQYF. The CDR3 coding sequence is TGTGCCAGCAGCTCCGAAAGACAGGGTATCTCCTACGAGCAGTACTTC.

This rearrangement joins TRBV5-1 to TRBJ2-5; 11 nucleotides line up with TRBD1. The V gene's germline CDR1 is SGHRS and CDR2 YFSETQ. The junction had 4 bases not matched to a gene; V was cut back by 1 base and J by 2 bases. The CDR3 totals 16 residues. The CDR3 coding sequence is TGCGCCAGCAGCTTGTCCGGGACAGGGGGACAAGAGACCCAGTACTTC. It is translated as CASSLSGTGGQETQYF.

The chain carries TRBV7-2 and TRBJ1-5; possible D gene TRBD1, 6 bases. The germline V gene encodes CDR1 SGHTA and CDR2 FQGNSA. Trimming took off 5 bases at V and 0 bases at J, with 20 bases between the two ends. The CDR3 has 18 residues. In DNA form, the CDR3 reads TGTGCCAGCAGCCCCAAAGGGGGGCCCCCTTATAGCAATCAGCCCCAGCATTTT. Translating gives CASSPKGGPPYSNQPQHF.

This clone was detected only once. The V gene is TRBV6-4, the J gene TRBJ1-5; a weak D match, TRBD1 (6 bases). Per germline, CDR1 MRHNA and CDR2 SNTAGT. Trimming took off 3 bases at V and 6 bases at J, with 12 bases between the two ends. The CDR3 runs 14 residues. For the CDR3, the DNA is TGTGCCAGCAGTGAACAGGGAGAGGGTCAGCCCCAGCATTTT. It translates to CASSEQGEGQPQHF.

The V gene is TRBV28, the J gene TRBJ1-1, with D uncertain. Between the trimmed V and J ends, which lost 4 bases and 10 bases, there was a span of 19 bases. The CDR3 contains 14 residues. The germline V gene encodes CDR1 MDHEN and CDR2 SYDVKM. Here the CDR3 DNA reads TGTGCCAGCAGTTCCCCCCCGGGGTACTCTAGAGCTTTCTTT. Residues: CASSSPPGYSRAFF.

This clone was detected once. The V and J genes are TRBV5-6 and TRBJ1-2; D uncertain. Germline values: CDR1 SGHDT, CDR2 YYEEEE. Trimming stripped 0 bases from V and 5 bases from J, with 17 bases between. The CDR3 extends over 16 amino acids. The CDR3 region has the DNA TGTGCCAGCAGCTTGGGTTCTGGCAAACTCGGATATGGCTACACCTTC. Protein: CASSLGSGKLGYGYTF. Combining the CDR3 with reference TRBV5-6 and TRBJ1-2 gives the whole variable domain DAGVTQSPTHLIKTRGQQVTLRCSPKSGHDTVSWYQQALGQGPQFIFQYYEEEERQRGNFPDRFSGHQFPNYSSELNVNALLLGDSALYLCASSLGSGKLGYGYTFGSGTRLTVV.

The chain employs TRBV6-5 and TRBJ2-7, with TRBD1 identical over 7 bases. The CDR3 spans 14 residues. Germline V gene lookup returns CDR1 MNHEY and CDR2 SVGAGI. Unmatched junction bases numbered 10, after V lost 5 bases and J lost 6 bases. CDR3 nucleotide sequence: TGTGCCAGCAGTGCTAGACAGGGACATCCCGAGCAGTACTTC. Translation gives CASSARQGHPEQYF.

V gene TRBV30 combines with J gene TRBJ1-1; maybe TRBD1 (5 bases). Trimming left V 3 bases short and J 0 bases short, with 17 bases between. The V gene's germline CDR1 is GTSNPN and CDR2 SVGIG (reference sequence). This CDR3 region has 16 residues. The CDR3 DNA is TGTGCCTGGAGAGCTTTCCCCGGGGCCTTGAACACTGAAGCTTTCTTT. Its translation is CAWRAFPGALNTEAFF.

This rearrangement joins TRBV28 to TRBJ2-7; 7 bases fit TRBD1. CDR3 length: 13 amino acids. With 9 bases clipped from V and 0 bases from J, the junction kept 5 bases outside the gene matches. Germline CDR1 reads MDHEN; CDR2 reads SYDVKM. This CDR3 reads CARGDSYSYEQYF. DNA of the CDR3: TGTGCCAGGGGGGACAGCTACTCCTACGAGCAGTACTTC.

The chain is built from TRBV5-1 and TRBJ2-3; D remains unclear. V lost 5 bases and J lost 8, with 21 bases in between. The CDR3 length is 15 residues. The germline V gene encodes CDR1 SGHRS and CDR2 YFSETQ. The CDR3 coding sequence is TGCGCCAGCAGGGAGAGACTCCGCATGGGCGGTACGCAGTATTTT. It translates to CASRERLRMGGTQYF.

The rearrangement uses TRBV5-1 and TRBJ1-1, with D hard to call. The CDR3 totals 14 residues. Trimming took off 0 bases at V and 7 bases at J, with 13 bases between the two ends. Germline V gives CDR1 SGHRS, CDR2 YFSETQ. CDR3 protein: CASSLEAFGSEAFF. CDR3 nucleotide sequence: TGCGCCAGCAGCTTGGAGGCGTTCGGCAGTGAAGCTTTCTTT.

J is TRBJ2-1 and V is TRBV28; 8 nucleotides match TRBD1. CDR3 length equals 16 residues. The germline V gene has CDR1 MDHEN and CDR2 SYDVKM. Trimming removed 3 bases from V and 2 bases from J; junction bases left unmatched: 6. The CDR3 region has the DNA TGTGCCAGCAGTTTCCGAGACAGGGGTACCTACAATGAGCAGTTCTTC. Protein: CASSFRDRGTYNEQFF.

This sequence joins TRBV7-9 and TRBJ2-4; 7 bases line up with TRBD1. Trimming at V came to 4 bases and at J to 0 bases, leaving 6 bases not matched to a gene. Germline CDR1 SEHNR, CDR2 FQNEAQ (reference sequence). CDR3 size: 16 residues. Here the CDR3 reads CASSSGQTLAKNIQYF. The DNA for the CDR3 is TGTGCCAGCAGCTCGGGACAGACTCTAGCCAAAAACATTCAGTACTTC.

V gene TRBV2 combines with J gene TRBJ1-1; no clear D. Germline CDR1 and CDR2: SNHLY and FYNNEI. Trimming took 3 bases from V and 1 from J, leaving 9 bases between them. The length of the CDR3 is 14 residues. In nucleotides, the CDR3 is TGTGCCAGCAGTGAGAAAAGGAGGAACACTGAAGCTTTCTTT. Translation gives CASSEKRRNTEAFF.

CDR3 sequence reads: CATSRDSGRANEQYF. For the CDR3, the DNA is TGTGCCACCAGCAGAGATAGCGGGAGGGCCAACGAGCAGTACTTC. The chain links TRBV15 to TRBJ2-7; 11 nucleotides align to TRBD2. The germline V gene has CDR1 LNHNV and CDR2 YYDKDF (reference sequence). The CDR3 runs to 15 residues. The V and J ends lost 0 bases and 5 bases, in that order; junction bases with no gene match: 3. Supplemented by reference TRBV15 and TRBJ2-7, the full variable domain reads DAMVIQNPRYQVTQFGKPVTLSCSQTLNHNVMYWYQQKSSQAPKLLFHYYDKDFNNEADTPDNFQSRRPNTSFCFLDIRSPGLGDTAMYLCATSRDSGRANEQYFGPGTRLTVT.

The rearrangement uses TRBV19 and TRBJ1-4; D is undetermined. Trimming took 4 bases from V and 0 from J, leaving 9 bases between them. Germline values: CDR1 LNHDA, CDR2 SQIVND (reference sequence). The CDR3 is 15 residues long. CDR3 in amino acids: CASSTTSATNEKLFF. The CDR3 DNA reads TGTGCCAGTAGTACCACATCCGCAACTAATGAAAAACTGTTTTTT.

The chain recombines TRBV4-3 with TRBJ2-1; perhaps TRBD2 as D (5 bases). This CDR3 spans 15 amino acids. Trimming cost V 7 bases and J 4 bases, with 17 bases left between them. From germline, CDR1 is LGHNA and CDR2 YSLEER. The CDR3 DNA reads as TGCGCCAGCAAGCCAAGGATTGAGGGTTACAATGAGCAGTTCTTC. Protein: CASKPRIEGYNEQFF.